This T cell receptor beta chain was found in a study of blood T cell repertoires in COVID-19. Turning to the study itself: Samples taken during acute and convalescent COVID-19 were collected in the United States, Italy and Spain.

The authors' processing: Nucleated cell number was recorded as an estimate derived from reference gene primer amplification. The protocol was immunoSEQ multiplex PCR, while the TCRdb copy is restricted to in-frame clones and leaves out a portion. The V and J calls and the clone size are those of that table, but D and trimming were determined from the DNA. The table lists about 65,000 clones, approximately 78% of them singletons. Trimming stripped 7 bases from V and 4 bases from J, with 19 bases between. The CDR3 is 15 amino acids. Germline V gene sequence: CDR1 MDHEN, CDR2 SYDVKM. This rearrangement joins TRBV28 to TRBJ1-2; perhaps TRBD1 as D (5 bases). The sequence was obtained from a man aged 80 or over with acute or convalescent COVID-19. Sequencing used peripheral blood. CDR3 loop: CASTVAGEGPYGYTF. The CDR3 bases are TGTGCCAGCACCGTGGCGGGGGAGGGCCCCTATGGCTACACCTTC.